A selection of T cell receptor beta chains follows, all from one sample in a study of T cell responses to AZD1222 COVID-19 vaccine. The data were produced by immunoSEQ multiplex PCR, yet TCRdb's version contains in-frame clones alone and is incomplete. Seen here are about 160,000 clones, over 80% observed once, and the top ten hold about 1.9%. The material was peripheral blood, obtained on day 0 of AZD1222 vaccination. The origin of the receptors is an adult in good health. CDR3s include the opening cysteine and the closing phenylalanine or tryptophan. The size field is filled for only some rows; it gives once, few, many or a size class.

>TRBJ2-7|few|TRBV4-1
CASSPTETGGLGEQYF
>TRBJ2-7|-|TRBV28
CASSLGRAYEQYF
>TRBJ1-6|-|TRBV19
CASGTGPNSPLHF
>TRBJ1-5|few|TRBV7-2
CASSLTHSNQPQHF
>TRBJ1-6|-|TRBV28
CVTFFQGADSPLHF
>TRBJ2-3|-|TRBV4-2
CASSQKEGESTDTQYF
>TRBJ1-1|-|TRBV5-6
CASISRWGTEAFF
>TRBJ1-4|-|TRBV30
CARTGMNEKLFF
>TRBJ1-3|-|TRBV6-5
CASSWTSGNTIYF
>TRBJ1-6|-|TRBV30
CAWSPNRDSPLHF
>TRBJ2-1|-|TRBV30
CAWSVSTYNEQFF
>TRBJ1-1|-|TRBV18
CASSQTIRAEAFF
>TRBJ1-6|-|TRBV7-2
CASSLIGSPLHF
>TRBJ1-5|-|TRBV28
CASIQGAFGQPQHF
>TRBJ1-1|-|TRBV7-3
CASSLEFVNTEAFF
>TRBJ2-7|few|TRBV10-1
CASSVRASGNEQYF
>TRBJ1-4|once|TRBV4-3
CASSQNSGGPLMGKLFF
>TRBJ2-5|-|TRBV6-5
CASSYPHRTQETQYF
>TRBJ2-7|-|TRBV4-1
CASSQVRGANYEQYF
>TRBJ1-5|-|TRBV3-1/TRBV3-2
CASSLFKQEGGQPQHF
>TRBJ2-1|-|TRBV3-1/TRBV3-2
CASTLGGRTSPNSYNEQFF
>TRBJ2-1|-|TRBV9
CASSPSLGLSSYNEQFF
>TRBJ2-3|once|TRBV4-3
CASSQAGARTDTQYF
>TRBJ1-2|-|TRBV19
CASSIGRVNYGYTF
>TRBJ2-5|-|TRBV3-1/TRBV3-2
CASSSEKGGRETQYF
>TRBJ1-1|-|TRBV19
CASSIDMGQALSDTEAFF
>TRBJ1-2|-|TRBV24-1
CATSGTASGYTF
>TRBJ2-1|-|TRBV7-2
CASSLVGGRAVNEQFF
>TRBJ1-1|-|TRBV4-1
CASSQDDGQHYMNTEAFF
>TRBJ2-1|-|TRBV28
CASSLPDRDEQFF
>TRBJ2-4|-|TRBV6-5
CASSPTIPGGNIQYF
>TRBJ1-1|once|TRBV7-2
CASSLVRGTEVEAFF
>TRBJ2-2|-|TRBV6-5
CASTFGGELFF
>TRBJ2-3|-|TRBV6-2/TRBV6-3
CASSADSSTFTDTQYF
>TRBJ1-1|-|TRBV29-1
CSFTGDGYTEAFF
>TRBJ1-1|-|TRBV5-8
CASRRAGYTEAFF
>TRBJ1-1|-|TRBV30
CAWKDIMNTEAFF
>TRBJ2-5|-|TRBV6-6
CASSYSIRETQYF
>TRBJ2-2|-|TRBV19
CASSPLIGELFF
>TRBJ1-3|-|TRBV28
CASLGQGDGNTIYF
>TRBJ1-1|-|TRBV28
CASGGQGDMNTEAFF
>TRBJ2-3|-|TRBV4-3
CASSQDERVGDTQYF
>TRBJ1-1|-|TRBV6-5
CASSYGGLTEAFF
>TRBJ2-7|-|TRBV15
CATSRDRGGNEQYF
>TRBJ1-5|-|TRBV19
CASSLAAPGGNQPQHF